There are many counts of the clone carrying this T cell receptor (beta chain). The antigen remains unidentified. The sample originates from a study of T-cell reconstitution after alpha-beta-depleted transplantation in children. Broader study findings: For some patients, TCRbeta diversity was high at day 60 because of recipient T cells and thymic progenitors that survived. Newly produced T cells mostly accounted for T-cell counts and diversity one year post-transplant. Several hundred expanded graft clones reportedly supplied alpha-beta T cells about two months after transplant.

Construction of the TCRbeta library involved unique molecular identifiers. TCRdb recomputed calls from the PCR reads with MiXCR, one row per CDR3 protein. The repertoire holds around 270,000 distinct CDR3 sequences, with roughly 7.8% as singletons. V lost 1 base and J lost 6, with 8 bases in between. CDR1 and CDR2 from the germline V gene are SEHNR and FQNEAQ (reference sequence). This CDR3 region has 13 residues. The sequence was collected from a female patient aged 2-9 years who had a stem cell transplant for Fanconi anemia, so the T cells may come from the graft donor. The gene calls are TRBV7-9 and TRBJ2-3; D uncertain. Source: peripheral blood, taken 360 days after TCRalphabeta/CD19-depleted stem cell transplant. The CDR3 coding sequence is TGTGCCAGCAGCTTAGTCGGTGGGGATACGCAGTATTTT. Its protein product is CASSLVGGDTQYF.